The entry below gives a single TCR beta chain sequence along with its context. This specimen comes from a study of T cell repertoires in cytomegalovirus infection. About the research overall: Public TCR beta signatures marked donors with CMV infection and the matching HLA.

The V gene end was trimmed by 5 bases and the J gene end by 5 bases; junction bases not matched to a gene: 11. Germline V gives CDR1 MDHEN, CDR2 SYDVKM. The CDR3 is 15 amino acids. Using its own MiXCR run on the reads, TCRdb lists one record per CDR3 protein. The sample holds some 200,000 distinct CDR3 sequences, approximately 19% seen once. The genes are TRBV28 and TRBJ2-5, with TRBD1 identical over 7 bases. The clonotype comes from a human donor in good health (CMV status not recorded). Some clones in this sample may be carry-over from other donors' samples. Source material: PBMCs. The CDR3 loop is CASSLPTGSGETQYF. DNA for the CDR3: TGTGCCAGCAGTCTCCCGACAGGGTCGGGGGAGACCCAGTACTTC. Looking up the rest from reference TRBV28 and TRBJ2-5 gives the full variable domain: DVKVTQSSRYLVKRTGEKVFLECVQDMDHENMFWYRQDPGLGLRLIYFSYDVKMKEKGDIPEGYSVSREKKERFSLILESASTNQTSMYLCASSLPTGSGETQYFGPGTRLLVL.